This is a list of T cell receptor beta chains from one sample in a study of T and B cells in COVID-19 patients. TCRdb fed the multiplex PCR reads into MiXCR, producing one record per CDR3 protein. Here the sample spans roughly 15,000 distinct CDR3 sequences, under 30% being singletons. The sample was blood. Every receptor here comes from a human donor who had recovered from COVID-19. Each CDR3 is given with its conserved first and last residue. A D gene is named only where the DNA matches it firmly. Clone sizes are given selectively: once, few, many, or a class where the clone is expanded.

NA,TRBV19,TRBJ2-7,TRBD1,TGTGCCAGTAGTATAGTGGCGGGACAGGGATACGAGCAGTACTTC,CASSIVAGQGYEQYF
NA,TRBV18,TRBJ1-1,NA,TGTGCCAGCTCACCACAACCAAACACTGAAGCTTTCTTT,CASSPQPNTEAFF
medium-sized,TRBV27,TRBJ2-5,NA,TGTGCCAGCAGTTTATCGAGTGCGTGGGAGACCCAGTACTTC,CASSLSSAWETQYF
few,TRBV24-1,TRBJ2-3,NA,TGTGCCACCAGTGATTCGACCGGGACCTACGATACGCAGTATTTT,CATSDSTGTYDTQYF
NA,TRBV27,TRBJ1-1,NA,TGTGCCAGCAGCGGATTCGACGGGGGCACTGAAGCTTTCTTT,CASSGFDGGTEAFF
many,TRBV5-4,TRBJ2-5,TRBD2,TGTGCCAGCAGCATGACTAGCGGGGCGCAAGAGACCCAGTACTTC,CASSMTSGAQETQYF
few,TRBV20-1,TRBJ2-2,NA,TGCAGTGCTCCCGGCGGGGAGGTCGGGGAGCTGTTTTTT,CSAPGGEVGELFF
few,TRBV6-5,TRBJ1-1,TRBD1,TGTGCCAGCAGGGGGACAGGGGCGAACACTGAAGCTTTCTTT,CASRGTGANTEAFF
medium-sized,TRBV29-1,TRBJ2-1,NA,TGCAGCGCTGAGGGGTTTAGGTACAATGAGCAGTTCTTC,CSAEGFRYNEQFF
NA,TRBV11-3,TRBJ1-1,TRBD1,TGTGCCAGCAGCCGGGACAGGGGAACTGAAGCTTTCTTT,CASSRDRGTEAFF
NA,TRBV29-1,TRBJ2-3,NA,TGCAGCGTTGGAGGCGTCGGGGGTGGCACAGATACGCAGTATTTT,CSVGGVGGGTDTQYF
NA,TRBV21-1,TRBJ2-1,NA,TGTGCCAGCAGCAAAGTGTCTGACAGGGGGCTCTACAATGAGCAGTTCTTC,CASSKVSDRGLYNEQFF
NA,TRBV19,TRBJ1-2,NA,TGTGCCAGTAGTATAAATAGGGACCGGTCTGGGGGCTACACCTTC,CASSINRDRSGGYTF
medium-sized,TRBV5-5,TRBJ2-7,NA,TGTGCCAGCAGCCATCTACAGACAGCCTCCTACGAGCAGTACTTC,CASSHLQTASYEQYF
medium-sized,TRBV19,TRBJ1-2,NA,TGTGCCAGTAGTATCCCACCATCTAACTATGGCTACACCTTC,CASSIPPSNYGYTF
NA,TRBV7-2,TRBJ2-5,TRBD2,TGTGCCAGCAGCTTCGGGACTAGCGGGGGTCAAGAGACCCAGTACTTC,CASSFGTSGGQETQYF
few,TRBV6-5,TRBJ1-2,NA,TGTGCCAGCAGGAGTGCCAGTATTGGCTACACCTTC,CASRSASIGYTF
NA,TRBV6-2/TRBV6-3,TRBJ2-7,NA,TGTGCCAGCAGTTACCGGGGGCTTGGCGAGCAGTACTTC,CASSYRGLGEQYF
few,TRBV27,TRBJ1-6,NA,TGTGCCAGCAGTTCCGGGAGAAATAATTCACCCCTCCACTTT,CASSSGRNNSPLHF
NA,TRBV5-6,TRBJ2-5,TRBD2,TGCGCCAGCAGCCCCAACCCGGGGGGGCCGGTCCAAGAGACCCAGTACTTC,CASSPNPGGPVQETQYF
few,TRBV19,TRBJ1-1,NA,TGTGCCAGTAGTACGATTGGGCGGGGTACTGAAGCTTTCTTT,CASSTIGRGTEAFF
few,TRBV30,TRBJ2-5,NA,TGTGCCTGGAGTGTAAGGCCAGGAGAGACCCAGTACTTC,CAWSVRPGETQYF
NA,TRBV7-6,TRBJ1-1,NA,TGTGCCAGCAGCCCACTTCGGGGCACTGAAGCTTTCTTT,CASSPLRGTEAFF
NA,TRBV28,TRBJ2-5,NA,TGTGCCAGCAGTTTGATATCCCAAGAGACCCAGTACTTC,CASSLISQETQYF
NA,TRBV6-5,TRBJ2-4,NA,TGTGCCAGCAGTTACTTGAGCCAGCGGCTGGCCAAAAACATTCAGTACTTC,CASSYLSQRLAKNIQYF
NA,TRBV11-3,TRBJ1-1,NA,TGTGCCAGCAGCCCCGAGGCGGAAGTAGGGTCCGCTACGAACACTGAAGCTTTCTTT,CASSPEAEVGSATNTEAFF
NA,TRBV5-1,TRBJ1-1,NA,TGCGCCAGCACCTTAGACACGTCTCTGACTGAAGCTTTCTTT,CASTLDTSLTEAFF
NA,TRBV5-6,TRBJ1-1,NA,TGTGCCAGCAGCCTGATCCGGACTGAAGCTTTCTTT,CASSLIRTEAFF
NA,TRBV5-4,TRBJ2-7,NA,TGTGCCAGCAGCCCTGTACTAGCCTCCTACGAGCAGTACTTC,CASSPVLASYEQYF
medium-sized,TRBV19,TRBJ2-5,TRBD2,TGTGCCAGTAGTACACAAAAGGGGGGACTAGCTGTAGAGACCCAGTACTTC,CASSTQKGGLAVETQYF
NA,TRBV11-1,TRBJ2-1,TRBD2,TGTGCCAGCAGCGTCCAGCGGGGAACCTACAATGAGCAGTTCTTC,CASSVQRGTYNEQFF
medium-sized,TRBV19,TRBJ2-5,TRBD1,TGTGCCAGTAGCCCCGGGACAGGGCAAGAGACCCAGTACTTC,CASSPGTGQETQYF
NA,TRBV6-5,TRBJ1-1,NA,TGTGCCAGCAGTTACCTTCAGGGTAGTTCTGAAGCTTTCTTT,CASSYLQGSSEAFF
NA,TRBV11-3,TRBJ2-7,TRBD1,TGCGCCAGCAGTCGGGACAGAAGCTCCTACGAGCAGTACTTC,CASSRDRSSYEQYF
NA,TRBV5-4,TRBJ2-1,NA,TGTGCCAGCAGCTTGGGCCCCCGGGGGTCCAGTAAGTTCTTC,CASSLGPRGSSKFF
few,TRBV14,TRBJ2-7,TRBD2,TGTGCCAGCAGCCAAGGTAGACTAGCGGACTTCTACGAGCAGTACTTC,CASSQGRLADFYEQYF
NA,TRBV4-2,TRBJ2-7,NA,TGTGCCAGCAGCCAAGAGGAGGGGTCCGGCCACGAGCAGTACTTC,CASSQEEGSGHEQYF
NA,TRBV6-5,TRBJ1-5,NA,TGTGCCAGCAGTTACTTGCCCGTAGGGCAGCCCCAGCATTTT,CASSYLPVGQPQHF
once,TRBV5-4,TRBJ1-6,TRBD1,TGTGCCAGCAGCTCCGGGACAGACTATAATTCACCCGTCCACTTT,CASSSGTDYNSPVHF
few,TRBV6-2/TRBV6-3,TRBJ1-5,TRBD1,TGTGCCAGCAGCGGACAGGGGGGCAATCAGCCCCAGCATTTT,CASSGQGGNQPQHF
NA,TRBV7-9,TRBJ2-7,TRBD1,TGTGCCAGCAGCTTACTGGGGACAGGGGCGGCGAGCTCCTACGAGCAGTACTTC,CASSLLGTGAASSYEQYF